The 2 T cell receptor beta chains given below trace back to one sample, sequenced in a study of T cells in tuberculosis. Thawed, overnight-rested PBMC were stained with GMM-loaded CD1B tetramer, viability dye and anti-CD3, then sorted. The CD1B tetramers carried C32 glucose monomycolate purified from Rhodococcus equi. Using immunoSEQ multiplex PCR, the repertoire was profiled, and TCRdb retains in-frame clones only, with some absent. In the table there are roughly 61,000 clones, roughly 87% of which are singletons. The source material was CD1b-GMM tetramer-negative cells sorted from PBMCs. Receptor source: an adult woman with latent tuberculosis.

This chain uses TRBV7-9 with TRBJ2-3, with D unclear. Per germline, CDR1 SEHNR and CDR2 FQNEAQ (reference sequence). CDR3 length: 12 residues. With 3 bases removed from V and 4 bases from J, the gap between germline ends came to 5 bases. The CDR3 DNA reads TGTGCCAGCAGCTTTCGGTCAGATACGCAGTATTTT. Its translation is CASSFRSDTQYF.

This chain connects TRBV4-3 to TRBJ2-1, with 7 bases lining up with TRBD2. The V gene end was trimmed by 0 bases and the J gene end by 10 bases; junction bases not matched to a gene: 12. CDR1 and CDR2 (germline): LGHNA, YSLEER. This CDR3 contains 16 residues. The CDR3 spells CASSQDREGATGEQFF. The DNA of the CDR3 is TGCGCCAGCAGCCAAGATAGGGAGGGCGCGACGGGAGAGCAGTTCTTC.